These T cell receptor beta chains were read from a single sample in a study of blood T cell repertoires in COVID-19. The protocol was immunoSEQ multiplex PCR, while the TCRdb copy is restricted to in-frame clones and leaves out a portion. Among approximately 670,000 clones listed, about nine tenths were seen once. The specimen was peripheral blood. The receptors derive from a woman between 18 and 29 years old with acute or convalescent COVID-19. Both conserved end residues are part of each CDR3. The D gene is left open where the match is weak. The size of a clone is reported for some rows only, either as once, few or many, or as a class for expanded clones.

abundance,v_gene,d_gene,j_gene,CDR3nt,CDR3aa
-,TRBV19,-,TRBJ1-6,TGTGCCAGTAGCATCAGGAGGAGCTCCTATAATTCACCCCTCCACTTT,CASSIRRSSYNSPLHF
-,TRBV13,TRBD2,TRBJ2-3,TGTGCCAGCAGCTTAGCGGGGGGGCCGGCAGATACGCAGTATTTT,CASSLAGGPADTQYF
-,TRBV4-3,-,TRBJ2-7,TGCGCCAGCAGCCAAGAGGTAGCATACGAGCAGTACTTC,CASSQEVAYEQYF
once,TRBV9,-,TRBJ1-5,TGTGCCAGCAGCGTAGACGGGTTCAATCAGCCCCAGCATTTT,CASSVDGFNQPQHF
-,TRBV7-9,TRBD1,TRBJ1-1,TGTGCCAGCAGCCCTGGACAGGGGGCCTATAACACTGAAGCTTTCTTT,CASSPGQGAYNTEAFF
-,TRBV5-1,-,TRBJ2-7,TGCGCCAGCAGCTTAGGCAGCGCTTACGAGCAGTACTTC,CASSLGSAYEQYF
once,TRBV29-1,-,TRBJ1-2,TGCAGCGTTGTAAATCAGGCTTATGGCTACACCTTC,CSVVNQAYGYTF
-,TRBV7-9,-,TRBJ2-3,TGTGCCAGCAGCTTAGCGGTAGTATCCACAGATACGCAGTATTTT,CASSLAVVSTDTQYF
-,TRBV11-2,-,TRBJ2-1,TGTGCCAGCAGCGGACGCGTGGGGGGCTCCTACAATGAGCAGTTCTTC,CASSGRVGGSYNEQFF
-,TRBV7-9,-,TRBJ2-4,TGTGCCAGCAGCTTAGTGGGGCAAACCCTAGCCAAAAACATTCAGTACTTC,CASSLVGQTLAKNIQYF